The subject of this entry is one TCR beta chain. The data derive from a study of blood T cell repertoires in COVID-19. Study overall: Sites across the United States, Italy and Spain contributed samples from acute and convalescent COVID-19. From T cells, B-cell-depleted T cells, or PBMCs came the material, which was cDNA or gDNA.

Here immunoSEQ multiplex PCR was the method, and the copy in TCRdb shows in-frame clones only, minus some. The table lists about 180,000 clones, 89% of them singletons. V was clipped by 4 bases and J by 3 bases; unmatched bases: 9. Germline V gene lookup returns CDR1 MNHEY and CDR2 SVGEGT. The CDR3 contains 18 residues. The clonotype comes from a young man who had recovered from COVID-19. Sequencing input: peripheral blood. The rearrangement uses TRBV6-2 or TRBV6-3 and TRBJ2-3; 14 nucleotides agree with TRBD2. The CDR3 DNA reads as TGTGCCAGCAGTTGGGGACTAGCGGGAGTTCCCGGGACAGATACGCAGTATTTT. Its protein is CASSWGLAGVPGTDTQYF.